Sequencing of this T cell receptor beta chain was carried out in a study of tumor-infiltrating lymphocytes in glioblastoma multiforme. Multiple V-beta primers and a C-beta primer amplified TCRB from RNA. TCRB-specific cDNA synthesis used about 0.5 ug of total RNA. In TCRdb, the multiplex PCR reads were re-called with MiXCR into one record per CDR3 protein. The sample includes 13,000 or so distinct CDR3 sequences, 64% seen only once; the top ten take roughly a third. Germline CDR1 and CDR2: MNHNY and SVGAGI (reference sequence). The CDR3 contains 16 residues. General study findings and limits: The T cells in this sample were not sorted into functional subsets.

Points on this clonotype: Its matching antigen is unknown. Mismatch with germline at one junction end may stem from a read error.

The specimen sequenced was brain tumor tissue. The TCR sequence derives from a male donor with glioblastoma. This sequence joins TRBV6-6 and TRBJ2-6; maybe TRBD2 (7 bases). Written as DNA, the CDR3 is TGTGCCAGCAGTTACACAGGGATGGGAGGGGCCAACGTCCTGGCTTTC. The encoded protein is CASSYTGMGGANVLAF.